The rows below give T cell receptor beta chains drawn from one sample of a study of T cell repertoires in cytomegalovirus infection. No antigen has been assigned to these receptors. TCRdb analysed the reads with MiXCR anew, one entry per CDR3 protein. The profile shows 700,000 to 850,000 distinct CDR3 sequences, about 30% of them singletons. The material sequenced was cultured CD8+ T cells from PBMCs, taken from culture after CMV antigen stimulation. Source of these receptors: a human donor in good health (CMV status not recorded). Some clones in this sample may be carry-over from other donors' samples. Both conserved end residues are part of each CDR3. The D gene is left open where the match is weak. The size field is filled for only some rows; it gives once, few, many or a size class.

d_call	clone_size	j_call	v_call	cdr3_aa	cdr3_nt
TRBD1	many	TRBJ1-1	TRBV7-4	CASSSFNSGQRNTEAFF	TGTGCCAGCAGCTCGTTTAACTCGGGACAGAGGAACACTGAAGCTTTCTTT
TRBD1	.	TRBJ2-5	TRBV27	CASSAQGAFLGQETQYF	TGTGCCAGCAGTGCACAGGGGGCGTTCTTGGGGCAAGAGACCCAGTACTTC
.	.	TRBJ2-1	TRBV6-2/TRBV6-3	CASSYSPVNEQFF	TGTGCCAGCAGTTACTCCCCCGTCAATGAGCAGTTCTTC
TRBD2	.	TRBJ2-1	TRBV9	CASSVGLAGIYNEQFF	TGTGCCAGCAGCGTAGGCCTAGCGGGGATCTACAATGAGCAGTTCTTC
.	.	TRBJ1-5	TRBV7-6	CASSSSPGSQRQHF	TGTGCCAGCAGCTCGTCCCCAGGGAGTCAGCGCCAGCATTTT
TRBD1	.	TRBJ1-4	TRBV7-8	CASSSPRDSATNEKLFF	TGTGCCAGCAGCTCACCTAGGGACAGCGCAACTAATGAAAAACTGTTTTTT
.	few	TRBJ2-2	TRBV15	CATSSADITRSYTGELFF	TGTGCCACCAGCAGTGCGGACATTACCCGATCTTACACCGGGGAGCTGTTTTTT
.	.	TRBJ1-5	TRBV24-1	CATSISVSNQPQHF	TGTGCCACCAGTATCTCTGTTAGCAATCAGCCCCAGCATTTT
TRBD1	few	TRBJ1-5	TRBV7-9	CASSSTGVDQPQHF	TGTGCCAGCAGCTCGACAGGGGTCGATCAGCCCCAGCATTTT
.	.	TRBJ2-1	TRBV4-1	CASSPDLGAVVLF	TGCGCCAGCAGCCCGGACTTGGGGGCCGTCGTGCTCTTC
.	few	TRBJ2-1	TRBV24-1	CATSSKPGLNSYNEQFF	TGTGCCACCAGTTCCAAACCGGGGCTAAACTCCTACAATGAGCAGTTCTTC
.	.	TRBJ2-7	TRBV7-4	CASSVEKGRTYEQYF	TGTGCCAGCAGCGTCGAAAAGGGACGGACCTACGAGCAGTACTTC
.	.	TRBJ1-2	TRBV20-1	CSAQGYTF	TGCAGTGCCCAGGGCTACACCTTC
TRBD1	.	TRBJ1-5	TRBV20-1	CSAPPRGQGDNQPQHF	TGCAGTGCTCCCCCCCGGGGCCAGGGGGACAATCAGCCCCAGCATTTT
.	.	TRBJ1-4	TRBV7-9	CASSPSEKLFF	TGTGCCAGCAGTCCGTCTGAAAAACTGTTTTTT
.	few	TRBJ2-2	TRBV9	CASSVETPGELFF	TGTGCCAGCAGCGTAGAGACGCCCGGGGAGCTGTTTTTT
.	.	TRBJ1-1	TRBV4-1	CASSQPGPIEAFF	TGCGCCAGCAGCCAGCCTGGACCGATTGAAGCTTTCTTT
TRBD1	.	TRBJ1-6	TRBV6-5	CASRDRSLEPLHF	TGTGCCAGCAGGGACAGGTCACTTGAACCCCTCCACTTT
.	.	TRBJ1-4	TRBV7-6	CASSPSLLPTNEKLFF	TGTGCCAGCAGCCCCTCTCTCTTACCAACTAATGAAAAACTGTTTTTT
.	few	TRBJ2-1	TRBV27	CASSLIVPNPYNEQFF	TGTGCCAGCAGTTTAATCGTCCCAAATCCATACAATGAGCAGTTCTTC
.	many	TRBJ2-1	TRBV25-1	CASTSDTRYYNEQFF	TGTGCCAGCACTTCGGACACGCGGTACTACAATGAGCAGTTCTTC
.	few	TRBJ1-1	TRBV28	CASNLGGRTEAFF	TGTGCCAGCAACCTCGGGGGGCGTACTGAAGCTTTCTTT
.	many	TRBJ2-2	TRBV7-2	CASSPTGGATGELFF	TGTGCCAGCAGCCCGACTGGAGGGGCCACCGGGGAGCTGTTTTTT
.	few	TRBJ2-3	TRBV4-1	CASSQAGKRADTQYF	TGCGCCAGCAGCCAAGCAGGGAAACGAGCAGATACGCAGTATTTT
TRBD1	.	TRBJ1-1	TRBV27	CASSLSISSLGRQGRTEAFF	TGTGCCAGCAGTTTATCGATAAGCTCTCTGGGTCGACAGGGGCGAACTGAAGCTTTCTTT
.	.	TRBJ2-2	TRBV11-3	CASRGRANTGELFF	TGTGCCAGCAGGGGTAGGGCTAACACCGGGGAGCTGTTTTTT
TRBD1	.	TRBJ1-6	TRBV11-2	CASSLPDRARYNSPLHF	TGTGCCAGCAGCTTACCGGACAGGGCTAGATATAATTCACCCCTCCACTTT
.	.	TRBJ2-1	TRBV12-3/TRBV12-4	CASTPLPQRALFSYNEQFF	TGTGCCAGCACCCCCCTCCCCCAGCGGGCCTTATTCTCCTACAATGAGCAGTTCTTC
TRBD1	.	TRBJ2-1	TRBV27	CASNKQGHHEQFF	TGTGCCAGCAACAAACAGGGGCACCATGAGCAGTTCTTC
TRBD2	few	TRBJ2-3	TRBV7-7	CASSIRDYPTDTQYF	TGTGCTAGCAGCATACGGGACTACCCCACAGATACGCAGTATTTT
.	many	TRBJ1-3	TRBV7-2	CASSLSGIGSAGGNTIYF	TGTGCCAGCAGCTTATCTGGGATAGGGTCAGCAGGTGGAAACACCATATATTTT
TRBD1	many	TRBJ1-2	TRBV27	CASTDRVTHGYTF	TGTGCCAGCACTGACAGGGTGACTCATGGCTACACCTTC
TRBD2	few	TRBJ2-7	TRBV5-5	CASSPGLADVYEQYF	TGTGCCAGCAGCCCTGGACTAGCCGATGTCTACGAGCAGTACTTC
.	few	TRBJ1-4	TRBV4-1	CASSPRRQENEKLFF	TGCGCCAGCAGCCCCCGCAGACAGGAAAATGAAAAACTGTTTTTT
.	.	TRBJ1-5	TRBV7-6	CASSLEGGFDQPQHF	TGTGCCAGCAGCTTAGAAGGGGGTTTCGATCAGCCCCAGCATTTT
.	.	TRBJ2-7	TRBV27	CASSSVSATYEQYF	TGTGCCAGCAGTTCCGTTTCTGCTACCTACGAGCAGTACTTC
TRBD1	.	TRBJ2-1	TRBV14	CASRDRANEQFF	TGTGCCAGCCGGGACAGGGCCAATGAGCAGTTCTTC
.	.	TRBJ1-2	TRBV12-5	CASGGPYGYTF	TGTGCTAGCGGTGGACCCTATGGCTACACCTTC
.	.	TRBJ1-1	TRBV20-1	CSVPRTDRGLDTEAFF	TGCAGTGTTCCGAGGACCGATCGGGGGCTCGACACTGAAGCTTTCTTT
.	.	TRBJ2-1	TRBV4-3	CASSPSASGGYNEQFF	TGCGCCAGCAGCCCGTCCGCGAGCGGTGGCTACAATGAGCAGTTCTTC
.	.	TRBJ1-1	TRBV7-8	CASSSEMGNTEAFF	TGTGCCAGCAGCTCTGAAATGGGGAACACTGAAGCTTTCTTT
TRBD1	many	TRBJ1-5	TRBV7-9	CASSSGTDNQPQHF	TGTGCCAGCAGCTCCGGGACAGACAATCAGCCCCAGCATTTT
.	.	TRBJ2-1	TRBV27	CANSFDTYNEQFF	TGTGCCAACAGTTTTGATACCTACAATGAGCAGTTCTTC
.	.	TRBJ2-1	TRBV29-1	CSAPVGSSYNEQFF	TGCAGCGCCCCAGTCGGGAGCTCCTACAATGAGCAGTTCTTC
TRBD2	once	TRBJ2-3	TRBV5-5	CASSLPTSGESDTQYF	TGTGCCAGCAGCCTACCGACTAGCGGGGAGTCGGATACGCAGTATTTT
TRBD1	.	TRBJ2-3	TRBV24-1	CATSDLKGDRGREIRPDTQYF	TGTGCCACCAGTGATTTAAAGGGGGACAGGGGGCGCGAAATCCGTCCAGATACGCAGTATTTT
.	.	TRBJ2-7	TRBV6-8	CASSYSLFYEQYF	TGTGCCAGCAGTTACTCCCTGTTTTACGAGCAGTACTTC
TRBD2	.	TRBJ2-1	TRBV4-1	CASSQGGSGGLYNEQFF	TGCGCCAGCAGCCAAGGAGGGAGCGGGGGGCTTTACAATGAGCAGTTCTTC
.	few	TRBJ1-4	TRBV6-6	CASTSSGGLREKLFF	TGTGCCAGCACCTCATCTGGGGGCCTACGTGAAAAACTGTTTTTT